This T cell receptor beta chain derives from a study of blood T cell repertoires in COVID-19. Recruits, aged about 18 to 95 years, lived in 24 US areas. Assignments of participants to cohorts depended upon their own reported clinical history. Recovered participants had two consecutive negative NP/OP PCR tests, healthcare professional clearance, or symptom resolution. Per the authors' pipeline: Estimation of nucleated cell counts was performed using reference gene primer amplification. Data came from immunoSEQ multiplex PCR; TCRdb stores just in-frame clones and leaves some out. V, J and clone size are taken as reported in that table, and D and trimming were inferred from the DNA itself. The table records approximately 180,000 clones, 85% to 90% of them present only once. Germline lookup yields CDR1 SGHVS and CDR2 FNYEAQ. V trimming: 1 base; J trimming: 3 bases; junction bases outside the gene matches: 6. This CDR3 region has 16 residues.

Sequencing was carried out using PBMCs or T cells enriched from blood (not recorded which). The chain employs TRBV7-6 and TRBJ2-3; 8 bases align to TRBD1. The sequence came from a man in his forties who had recovered from COVID-19. The CDR3, as DNA: TGTGCCAGCAGCTTAGGGGCAGGGGGCCGAACAGATACGCAGTATTTT. Its translation is CASSLGAGGRTDTQYF.